The sequence of this T cell receptor (beta chain) was determined in a study of Ad26.COV2.S vaccination and SARS-CoV-2 variants. Study context: Within the COV1001 Ad26.COV2.S trial arm, the donor was enrolled. Intramuscular Ad26.COV2.S doses were given once or twice, 56 days apart. Study-wide points: Breadth of non-spike TCRs did not differ between vaccinees and placebo recipients. Considerable breadth of spike-specific CD8+ and CD4+ T cell responses has reportedly been documented following vaccination.

Treatment meaning: some 20 received Ad26.COV2.S at low or high dose, single or two shots; 5 received placebo; per-sample allocation not given. Material that was analyzed had been drawn on day 63 after the first vaccine or placebo injection. The germline V gene has CDR1 ENHRY and CDR2 SYGVKD. J was trimmed by 4 bases and V by 3 bases; bases with no gene match: 5. The CDR3 spans 16 residues. Assay used: immunoSEQ multiplex PCR; TCRdb lists only in-frame clones, some missing. Here the sample spans a few hundred thousand clones, 80% to 90% being singletons. As concerns this clone: Antigen unknown.

The sequence came from a person between 18 and 60 years old who received the Ad26.COV2.S COVID-19 vaccine or a placebo. The chain carries TRBV10-3 and TRBJ2-1, with TRBD2 matching 11 bases. The sample in question was peripheral blood, obtained in a trial of Ad26.COV2.S vaccine versus placebo. The CDR3 sequence is CAISDSSGGSYNEQFF. In DNA, the CDR3 is TGTGCCATCAGTGATTCTAGCGGGGGGTCTTACAATGAGCAGTTCTTC.